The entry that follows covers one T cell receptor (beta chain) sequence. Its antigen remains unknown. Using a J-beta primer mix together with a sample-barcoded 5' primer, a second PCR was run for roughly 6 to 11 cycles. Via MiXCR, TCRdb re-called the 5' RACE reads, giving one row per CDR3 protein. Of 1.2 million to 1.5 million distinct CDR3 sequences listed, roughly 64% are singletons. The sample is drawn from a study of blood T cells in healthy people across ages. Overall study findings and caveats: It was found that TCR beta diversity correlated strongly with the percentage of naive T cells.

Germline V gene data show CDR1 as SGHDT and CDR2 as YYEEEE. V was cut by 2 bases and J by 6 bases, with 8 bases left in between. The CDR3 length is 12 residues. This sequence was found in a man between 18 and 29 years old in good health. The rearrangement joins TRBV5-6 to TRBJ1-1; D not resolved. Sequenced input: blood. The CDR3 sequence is CASSLAYSEAFF. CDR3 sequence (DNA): TGTGCCAGCAGCTTAGCCTACTCTGAAGCTTTCTTT.